The clone carrying this T cell receptor (beta chain) occurred many times. Antigen: not known. The V end was cut by 5 bases, the J end by 3 bases, with 13 bases between. The CDR3 runs to 13 residues. CDR1 is SQVTM, CDR2 ANQGSEA, per germline. Unsorted whole blood supplied the blood RNA, and germline DNA was isolated too. These data belong to a study of tumor-infiltrating lymphocytes in primary liver carcinoma. Study conclusions and caveats: Tumor region pairs showed greater overlap than either tumor-adjacent or tumor-blood pairs did. Samples, which were bulk and unsorted, did not allow CD4+ and CD8+ repertoires to be compared. Blood had a significantly lower top-250-clone fraction than tumors did (p = 0.039).

Synthesis of TCR beta cDNA was carried out from approximately 0.55 ug total RNA with a constant-region primer. Each TCR beta library was derived from three nested multiplex PCR rounds that employed slightly modified ARM-PCR. Use of TRBV1-TRBV30 forward primers with a C-beta reverse primer characterized the first two PCR rounds, which lasted about 9 cycles each. TCRdb reanalysed the multiplex PCR reads using MiXCR and keeps one entry per CDR3 protein. Here the sample spans about 320,000 distinct CDR3 sequences, less than 75% being singletons. This receptor was identified in a man in his forties with primary liver carcinoma and hepatitis B virus infection. The material sequenced was peripheral blood. This chain uses TRBV29-1 with TRBJ1-1; weak D call: TRBD1 (5 bases). The CDR3 DNA is TGCAGCGTTAAGATCCAACAGGACACTGAAGCTTTCTTT. Its protein is CSVKIQQDTEAFF.